These 4 T cell receptor beta chains were sequenced from one sample in a study of blood T cell repertoires in COVID-19. Produced via immunoSEQ multiplex PCR; TCRdb's table is partial and in-frame only. The sample shows about 230,000 clones, approximately 90% of them seen only once. Sequencing was carried out using peripheral blood. Receptor source: a man over 45 with COVID-19, enrolled during active disease.

The rearrangement uses TRBV7-9 and TRBJ1-5; 9 bases agree with TRBD1. This CDR3 is built from 18 residues. V dropped 4 bases and J dropped 6; count of bases not matched to a gene: 16. The V gene's germline CDR1 is SEHNR and CDR2 FQNEAQ (reference sequence). The CDR3 sequence: CASSSVPGQGSISQPQHF. The DNA for the CDR3 is TGTGCCAGCAGCTCCGTCCCGGGACAGGGTTCAATAAGTCAGCCCCAGCATTTT.

This chain uses TRBV5-4 with TRBJ2-4; 14 bases fit TRBD2. With 4 bases clipped from V and 1 base from J, the junction kept 10 bases outside the gene matches. This CDR3 has 19 residues. Germline-derived CDR1 and CDR2 are SGHNT and YYREEE (reference sequence). CDR3 in amino acids: CASSPGTSGSRRAKNIQYF. The CDR3 coding sequence is TGTGCCAGCAGCCCAGGGACTAGCGGGAGTAGGCGGGCCAAAAACATTCAGTACTTC.

The CDR3 sequence: CASTLRGGVTSTDTQYF. The CDR3 DNA follows: TGTGCCAGCACCCTACGAGGGGGGGTAACTAGCACAGATACGCAGTATTTT. This chain joins TRBV2 and TRBJ2-3, with D maybe TRBD2 (7 bases). V gave up 7 bases and J gave up 0 bases, with 20 bases separating them. The CDR3 has 17 amino acids. The V gene's germline CDR1 is SNHLY and CDR2 FYNNEI.

This chain connects TRBV30 to TRBJ1-1, with D tentatively TRBD1 (6 bases). Germline CDR1 is GTSNPN and CDR2 is SVGIG (reference sequence). V was clipped by 1 base and J by 0 bases, with 15 bases between them. CDR3 size: 16 residues. The CDR3 loop reads CAWSARADSMNTEAFF. CDR3 DNA: TGTGCCTGGAGTGCAAGGGCGGACAGCATGAACACTGAAGCTTTCTTT.